This passage covers 12 T cell receptor beta chains from one sample sequenced in a study of T cell responses to AZD1222 COVID-19 vaccine. Sequencing used immunoSEQ multiplex PCR; TCRdb keeps in-frame clones, though not all of them. The data contain approximately 180,000 clones, 80% to 90% of them singletons. The material was peripheral blood, obtained 28 days after the second dose of the MenACWY control vaccine. The origin of the receptors is an adult who received the MenACWY meningococcal vaccine as a control.

CDR3 loop: CASRLDRSSGANVLTF. CDR3 bases: TGTGCCAGCAGACTGGACAGAAGCTCTGGGGCCAACGTCCTGACTTTC. This rearrangement joins TRBV28 to TRBJ2-6; D might be TRBD1 (6 bases). This CDR3 has 16 amino acids. CDR1 and CDR2 from the germline V gene are MDHEN and SYDVKM. V lost 6 bases and J lost 0, with 12 bases in between.

This clone was observed once. The chain uses TRBV19 and TRBJ2-5; 11 nucleotides agree with TRBD2. V lost 4 bases, J lost 5 bases, and 6 bases stayed unmatched. From germline, CDR1 is LNHDA and CDR2 SQIVND (reference sequence). The CDR3 sequence is 15 residues long. CDR3 sequence reads: CASSKGLAGWETQYF. CDR3 nucleotide sequence: TGTGCCAGTAGTAAAGGACTAGCGGGCTGGGAGACCCAGTACTTC.

The chain combines TRBV27 with TRBJ2-7, with D hard to call. Germline CDR1 and CDR2: MNHEY and SMNVEV (reference sequence). The V and J ends lost 3 bases and 1 base respectively, with 10 bases between them. There are 14 residues in the CDR3. CDR3 in DNA: TGTGCCAGCAGTTTCAAGCCCTATTCCTACGAGCAGTACTTC. Translated, it gives CASSFKPYSYEQYF.

J is TRBJ2-5 and V is TRBV7-9; D perhaps matches TRBD2 (5 bases). The germline CDR1 and CDR2 sequences are SEHNR and FQNEAQ (reference sequence). This CDR3 is built from 18 residues. Trimming cost V 3 bases and J 2 bases, with 22 bases left between them. CDR3: CASSLPSYSLARQETQYF. As DNA, the CDR3 is TGTGCCAGCAGCTTGCCCTCCTACTCTTTAGCGCGGCAAGAGACCCAGTACTTC.

The V call is TRBV5-6, the J call TRBJ1-5, with no clear D. Germline V gene lookup returns CDR1 SGHDT and CDR2 YYEEEE. V dropped 4 bases and J dropped 4 bases, with 9 bases sitting between them. This CDR3 spans 13 amino acids. The CDR3 coding sequence is TGTGCCAGCAGCACCTCGGAGAATCAGCCCCAGCATTTT. It codes for CASSTSENQPQHF. The full variable domain, its missing parts supplied by reference TRBV5-6 and TRBJ1-5, is DAGVTQSPTHLIKTRGQQVTLRCSPKSGHDTVSWYQQALGQGPQFIFQYYEEEERQRGNFPDRFSGHQFPNYSSELNVNALLLGDSALYLCASSTSENQPQHFGDGTRLSIL.

The V call is TRBV19, the J call TRBJ1-4, with a weak D call TRBD1 (6 bases). CDR1 and CDR2 (germline): LNHDA, SQIVND (reference sequence). Trimming removed 5 bases from V and 2 bases from J, with 9 bases in between. The CDR3 has 14 residues. The CDR3 is CASSPQGTNEKLFF. The CDR3 bases are TGTGCCAGTAGTCCCCAGGGGACTAATGAAAAACTGTTTTTT.

The J gene is TRBJ2-5, the V gene TRBV5-1, with D unresolved. This CDR3 has 16 amino acids. The germline V gene has CDR1 SGHRS and CDR2 YFSETQ. Trimming took 0 bases from V and 5 from J, leaving 17 bases between them. The CDR3 sequence is CASSLGVAITLETQYF. In nucleotides, the CDR3 is TGCGCCAGCAGCTTGGGGGTAGCAATAACACTTGAGACCCAGTACTTC.

The chain employs TRBV24-1 and TRBJ2-2; D unclear. The CDR3 is 10 residues long. V lost 9 bases to trimming and J lost 7 bases, with 5 bases between them. Germline CDR1 is KGHDR and CDR2 is SFDVKD. The CDR3 DNA reads TGTGCCACCTGGGACGGGGAGCTGTTTTTT. This encodes CATWDGELFF.

As DNA, the CDR3 is TGTGCCAGCAGTTTAACGGGACTAGCGGGACCCTCCCGGGATGAGCAGTTCTTC. This encodes CASSLTGLAGPSRDEQFF. This rearrangement joins TRBV27 to TRBJ2-1; 13 bases are a match to TRBD2. Per the germline V gene, CDR1 is MNHEY and CDR2 is SMNVEV (reference sequence). The junction had 12 bases not matched to a gene; V was cut back by 2 bases and J by 8 bases. The CDR3 runs 18 residues.

This chain connects TRBV15 to TRBJ1-4; D unclear. The V gene's germline CDR1 is LNHNV and CDR2 YYDKDF (reference sequence). CDR3 size: 18 residues. V lost 0 bases, J lost 0 bases, and 14 bases lay in between. The CDR3 loop is CATSRDIPSGSTNEKLFF. DNA of the CDR3: TGTGCCACCAGCAGAGATATCCCTTCTGGGTCAACTAATGAAAAACTGTTTTTT.

This clone showed up just once. The chain combines TRBV24-1 with TRBJ1-5; D not certain. Germline V gene sequence: CDR1 KGHDR, CDR2 SFDVKD. V was pared by 4 bases and J by 1 base, with 7 bases between. The CDR3 is 14 amino acids. This chain's CDR3 is CATSDPSSNQPQHF. The CDR3 DNA follows: TGTGCCACCAGTGACCCGTCGAGCAATCAGCCCCAGCATTTT.

A few counts support this clone. The identical CDR3 is also encoded by other nucleotide sequences in the sample. The chain links TRBV5-1 to TRBJ2-7; D remains ambiguous. Germline assignment: CDR1 SGHRS and CDR2 YFSETQ. The CDR3 contains 12 residues. Trimming stripped 1 base from V and 0 bases from J, with 2 bases between. As DNA, the CDR3 is TGCGCCAGCAGCTTGCCCTCCTACGAGCAGTACTTC. Translating gives CASSLPSYEQYF.